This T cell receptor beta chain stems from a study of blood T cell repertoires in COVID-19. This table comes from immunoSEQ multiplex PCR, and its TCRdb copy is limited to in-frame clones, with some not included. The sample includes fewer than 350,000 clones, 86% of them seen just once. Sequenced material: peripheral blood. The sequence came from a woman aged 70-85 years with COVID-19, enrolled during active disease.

The CDR3 sequence is CASSPGGIYGYTF. The DNA for the CDR3 is TGTGCCAGCAGCCCAGGGGGGATCTATGGCTACACCTTC. The rearrangement links TRBV9 to TRBJ1-2; the match to TRBD1 covers 7 bases. The CDR3 loop spans 13 amino acids. Germline assignment: CDR1 SGDLS and CDR2 YYNGEE. V dropped 4 bases and J dropped 4; count of bases not matched to a gene: 4. Full variable domain (remainder filled in from reference TRBV9 and TRBJ1-2): DSGVTQTPKHLITATGQRVTLRCSPRSGDLSVYWYQQSLDQGLQFLIQYYNGEERAKGNILERFSAQQFPDLHSELNLSSLELGDSALYFCASSPGGIYGYTFGSGTRLTVV.